This TCR beta chain was captured by sequencing in a study of blood T cell repertoires in COVID-19. Libraries were prepared by immunoSEQ multiplex PCR; TCRdb keeps only in-frame clonotypes and omits some of them. The data show over 600,000 clones, 90% seen once. Trimming removed 1 base at V and 0 bases at J, with 10 bases between. Per the germline V gene, CDR1 is MGHRA and CDR2 is YSYEKL. This CDR3 region has 16 residues. The sequence derives from a woman aged 18-35 years with acute or convalescent COVID-19. The chain employs TRBV4-1 and TRBJ1-3; no firm D call. Source material: peripheral blood. The DNA of the CDR3 is TGCGCCAGCAGCCAAGTTGAGCGGATCTCTGGAAACACCATATATTTT. Translated: CASSQVERISGNTIYF.